Below, 3 T cell receptor beta chains from the same sample are listed, as sequenced in a study of blood T cells in healthy people across ages. Together with a sample-barcoded 5' primer, a J-beta primer mix was included in a second PCR lasting about 6 to 11 cycles. MiXCR, applied by TCRdb to the 5' RACE reads, yields one record per CDR3 protein. The repertoire consists of 870,000 or so distinct CDR3 sequences, with under 35% occurring once and the leading ten covering approximately 15%. Source material: blood. All receptors derive from a woman of 80 years or more in good health.

A word on this clonotype: With a much larger clone just one base away, this may be a read error. CDR3 sequence (DNA): TGTGCCAGCAGCTTGTCCGGTCAGGGTCGCGAGCAGTTCTTC. The encoded protein is CASSLSGQGREQFF. The rearrangement links TRBV5-5 to TRBJ2-1, with a weak D call TRBD1 (5 bases). This CDR3 contains 14 residues. Germline-derived CDR1 and CDR2 are SGHKS and YYEKEE (reference sequence). V lost 1 base and J 10 bases, leaving 15 bases between the germline ends.

The CDR3, as DNA: TGTGCCAGCAGCTCCCGGGTTCTAAACCGCGAGCAGTACTTC. Its translation is CASSSRVLNREQYF. This rearrangement joins TRBV7-2 to TRBJ2-7; D gene unclear. The V gene lost 4 bases and the J gene lost 6 bases, with 16 bases spanning the gap. CDR1 SGHTA and CDR2 FQGNSA come from the germline V gene. The CDR3 loop spans 14 amino acids.

This clonotype was counted between two and nine times. The chain recombines TRBV6-2 or TRBV6-3 with TRBJ2-2; D gene unclear. Germline V gene lookup returns CDR1 MNHEY and CDR2 SVGEGT. V lost 1 base to trimming and J lost 1 base, with 7 bases between them. This CDR3 region has 15 residues. CDR3 sequence reads: CASSYLLENTGELFF. The CDR3 nucleotides read TGTGCCAGCAGTTACTTGCTAGAGAACACCGGGGAGCTGTTTTTT.